Described below is a single TCR beta chain sequence and its context. Antigen specificity is unknown. Method: immunoSEQ multiplex PCR; TCRdb's copy keeps in-frame clones and lacks some. The table lists fewer than 75,000 clones, around nine tenths of them singletons. This entry comes from a study of T cell responses to AZD1222 COVID-19 vaccine. Broader study findings: Only six or seven AZD1222 recipients were seropositive at baseline. Sampling that yielded the repertoires occurred only after the peak T cell response.

This CDR3 is 16 amino acids long. Germline loops: CDR1 SEHNR, CDR2 FQNEAQ (reference sequence). Trimming pared 6 bases from V and 6 bases from J, leaving 22 bases between. The specimen comprised peripheral blood, sampled 28 days after the second dose of the MenACWY control vaccine. This receptor was identified in an adult who received the MenACWY meningococcal vaccine as a control. The chain uses TRBV7-9 and TRBJ2-3, with D perhaps TRBD1 or TRBD2 (5 bases each). The CDR3 coding sequence is TGTGCCAGCAGTTATACCGGGACCCCTTTAGAGGATACGCAGTATTTT. It translates to CASSYTGTPLEDTQYF.